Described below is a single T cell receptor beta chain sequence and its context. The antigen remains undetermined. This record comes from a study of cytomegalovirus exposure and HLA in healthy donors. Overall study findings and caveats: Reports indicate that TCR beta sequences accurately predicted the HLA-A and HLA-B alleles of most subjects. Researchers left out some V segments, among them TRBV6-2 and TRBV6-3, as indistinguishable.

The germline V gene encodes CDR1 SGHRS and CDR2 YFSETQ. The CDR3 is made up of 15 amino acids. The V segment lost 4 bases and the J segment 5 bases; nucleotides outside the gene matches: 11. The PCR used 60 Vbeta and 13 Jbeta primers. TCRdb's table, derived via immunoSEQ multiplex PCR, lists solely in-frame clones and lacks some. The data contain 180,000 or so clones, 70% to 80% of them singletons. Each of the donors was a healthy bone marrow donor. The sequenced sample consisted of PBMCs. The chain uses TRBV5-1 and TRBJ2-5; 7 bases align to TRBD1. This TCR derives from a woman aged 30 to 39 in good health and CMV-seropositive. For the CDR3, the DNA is TGCGCCAGCAGCAGGCAAGGGGGCGCAGGCGAGACCCAGTACTTC. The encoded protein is CASSRQGGAGETQYF. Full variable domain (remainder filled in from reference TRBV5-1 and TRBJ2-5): KAGVTQTPRYLIKTRGQQVTLSCSPISGHRSVSWYQQTPGQGLQFLFEYFSETQRNKGNFPGRFSGRQFSNSRSEMNVSTLELGDSALYLCASSRQGGAGETQYFGPGTRLLVL.